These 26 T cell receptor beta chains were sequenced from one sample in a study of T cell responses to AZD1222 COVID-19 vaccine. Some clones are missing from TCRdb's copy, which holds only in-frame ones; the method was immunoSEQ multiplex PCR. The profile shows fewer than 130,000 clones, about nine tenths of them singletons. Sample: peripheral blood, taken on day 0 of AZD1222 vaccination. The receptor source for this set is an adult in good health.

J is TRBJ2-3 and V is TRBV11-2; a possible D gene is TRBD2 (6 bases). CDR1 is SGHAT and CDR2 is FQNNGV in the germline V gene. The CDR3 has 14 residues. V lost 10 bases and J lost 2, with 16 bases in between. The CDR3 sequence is CANSPGRFTDTQYF. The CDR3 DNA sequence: TGTGCCAACTCACCAGGGAGGTTCACAGATACGCAGTATTTT.

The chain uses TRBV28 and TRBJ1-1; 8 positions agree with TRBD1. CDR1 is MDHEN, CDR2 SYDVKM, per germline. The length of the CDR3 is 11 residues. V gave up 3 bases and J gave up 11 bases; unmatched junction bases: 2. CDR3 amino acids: CASSLTGDAFF. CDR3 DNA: TGTGCCAGCAGTTTGACAGGGGACGCTTTCTTT.

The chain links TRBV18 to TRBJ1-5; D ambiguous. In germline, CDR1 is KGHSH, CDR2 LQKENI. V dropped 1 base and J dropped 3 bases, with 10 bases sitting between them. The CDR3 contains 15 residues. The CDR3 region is CASSPRWQTNQPQHF. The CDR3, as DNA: TGTGCCAGCTCACCACGGTGGCAGACCAATCAGCCCCAGCATTTT.

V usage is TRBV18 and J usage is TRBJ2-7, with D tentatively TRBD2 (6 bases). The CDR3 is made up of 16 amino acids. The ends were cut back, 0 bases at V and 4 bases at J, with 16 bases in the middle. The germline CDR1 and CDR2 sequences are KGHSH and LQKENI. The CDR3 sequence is CASSPPGLGGMYEQYF. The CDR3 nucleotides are TGTGCCAGCTCACCACCGGGTCTAGGAGGGATGTACGAGCAGTACTTC.

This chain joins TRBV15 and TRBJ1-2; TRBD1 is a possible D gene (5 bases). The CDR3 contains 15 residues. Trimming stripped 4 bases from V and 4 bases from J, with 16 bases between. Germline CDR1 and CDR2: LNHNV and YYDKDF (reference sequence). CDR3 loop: CATSKGTTQFYGYTF. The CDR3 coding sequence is TGTGCCACCAGCAAAGGGACTACCCAGTTCTATGGCTACACCTTC.

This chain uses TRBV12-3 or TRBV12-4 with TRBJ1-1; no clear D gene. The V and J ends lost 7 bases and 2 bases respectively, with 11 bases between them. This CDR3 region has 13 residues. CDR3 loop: CASNLGRNTEAFF. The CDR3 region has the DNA TGTGCCAGCAATCTGGGGAGAAACACTGAAGCTTTCTTT.

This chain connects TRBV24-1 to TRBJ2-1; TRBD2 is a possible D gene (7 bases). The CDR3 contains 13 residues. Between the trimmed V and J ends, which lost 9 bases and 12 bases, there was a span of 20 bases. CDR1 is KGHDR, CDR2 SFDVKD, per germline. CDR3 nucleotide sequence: TGTGCCACCGGACGTGGGGGGGCGGTGGGGCAGTTCTTC. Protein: CATGRGGAVGQFF.

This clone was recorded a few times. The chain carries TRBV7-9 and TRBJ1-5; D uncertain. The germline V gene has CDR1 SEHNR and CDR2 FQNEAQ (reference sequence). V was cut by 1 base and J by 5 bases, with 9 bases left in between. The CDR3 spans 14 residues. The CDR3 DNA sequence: TGTGCCAGCAGCTTAGTTGGAAGCGATCAGCCCCAGCATTTT. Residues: CASSLVGSDQPQHF.

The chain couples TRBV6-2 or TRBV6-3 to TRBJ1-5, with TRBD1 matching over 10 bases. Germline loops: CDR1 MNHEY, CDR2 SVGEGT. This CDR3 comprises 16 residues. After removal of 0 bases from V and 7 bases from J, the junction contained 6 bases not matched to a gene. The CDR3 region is CASSYSGTGASQPQHF. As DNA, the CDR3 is TGTGCCAGCAGTTACTCCGGGACAGGGGCTTCGCAGCCCCAGCATTTT.

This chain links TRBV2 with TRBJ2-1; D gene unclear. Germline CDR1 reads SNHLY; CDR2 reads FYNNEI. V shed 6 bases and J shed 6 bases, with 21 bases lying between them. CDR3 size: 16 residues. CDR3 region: CASRAPSGRPTNEQFF. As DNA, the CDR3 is TGTGCCAGCAGGGCCCCGTCAGGTCGACCCACCAATGAGCAGTTCTTC.

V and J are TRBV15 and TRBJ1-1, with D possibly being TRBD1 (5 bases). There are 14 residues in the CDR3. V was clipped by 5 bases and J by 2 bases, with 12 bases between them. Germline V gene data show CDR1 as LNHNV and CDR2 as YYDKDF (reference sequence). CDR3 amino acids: CATSFQGLNTEAFF. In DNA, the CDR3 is TGTGCCACCAGCTTCCAGGGCCTTAACACTGAAGCTTTCTTT.

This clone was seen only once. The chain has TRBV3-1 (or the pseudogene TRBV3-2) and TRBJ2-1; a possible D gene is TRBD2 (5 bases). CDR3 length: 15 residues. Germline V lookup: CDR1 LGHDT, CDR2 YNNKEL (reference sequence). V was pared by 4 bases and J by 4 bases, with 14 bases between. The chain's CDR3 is CASSRGELYYNEQFF. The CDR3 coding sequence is TGTGCCAGCAGCCGGGGAGAACTCTATTACAATGAGCAGTTCTTC.

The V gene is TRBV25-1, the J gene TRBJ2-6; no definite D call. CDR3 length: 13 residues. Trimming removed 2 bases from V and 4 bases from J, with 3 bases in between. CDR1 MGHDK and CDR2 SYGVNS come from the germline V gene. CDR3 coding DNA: TGTGCCAGCAGTGAAACGGGGGCCAACGTCCTGACTTTC. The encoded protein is CASSETGANVLTF. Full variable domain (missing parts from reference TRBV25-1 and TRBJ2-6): EADIYQTPRYLVIGTGKKITLECSQTMGHDKMYWYQQDPGMELHLIHYSYGVNSTEKGDLSSESTVSRIRTEHFPLTLESARPSHTSQYLCASSETGANVLTFGAGSRLTVL.

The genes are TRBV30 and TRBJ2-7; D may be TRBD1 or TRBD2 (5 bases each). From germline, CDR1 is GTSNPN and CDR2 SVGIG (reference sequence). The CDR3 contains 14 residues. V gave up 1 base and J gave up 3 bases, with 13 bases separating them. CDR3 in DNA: TGTGCCTGGAGTGGAGGGGACGGCTTCTACGAGCAGTACTTC. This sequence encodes CAWSGGDGFYEQYF.

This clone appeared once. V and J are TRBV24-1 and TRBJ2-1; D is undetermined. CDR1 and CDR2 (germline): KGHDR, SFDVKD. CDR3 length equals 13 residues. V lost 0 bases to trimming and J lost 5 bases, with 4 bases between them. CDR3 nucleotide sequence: TGTGCCACCAGTGATTTGTCCAACAATGAGCAGTTCTTC. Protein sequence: CATSDLSNNEQFF.

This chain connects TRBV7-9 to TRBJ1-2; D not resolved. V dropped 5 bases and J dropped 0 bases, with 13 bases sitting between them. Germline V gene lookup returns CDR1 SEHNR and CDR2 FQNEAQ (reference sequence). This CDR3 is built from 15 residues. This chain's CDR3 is CASSPRDFPNYGYTF. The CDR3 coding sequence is TGTGCCAGCAGCCCGCGGGATTTCCCTAACTATGGCTACACCTTC. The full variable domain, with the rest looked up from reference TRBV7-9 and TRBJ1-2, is DTGVSQNPRHKITKRGQNVTFRCDPISEHNRLYWYRQTLGQGPEFLTYFQNEAQLEKSRLLSDRFSAERPKGSFSTLEIQRTEQGDSAMYLCASSPRDFPNYGYTFGSGTRLTVV.

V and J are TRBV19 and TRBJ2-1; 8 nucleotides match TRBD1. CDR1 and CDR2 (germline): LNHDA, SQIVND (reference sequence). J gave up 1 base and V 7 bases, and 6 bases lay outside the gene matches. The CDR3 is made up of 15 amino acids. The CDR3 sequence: CASTGGGGSYNEQFF. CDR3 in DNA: TGTGCCAGTACAGGGGGCGGTGGGTCCTACAATGAGCAGTTCTTC.

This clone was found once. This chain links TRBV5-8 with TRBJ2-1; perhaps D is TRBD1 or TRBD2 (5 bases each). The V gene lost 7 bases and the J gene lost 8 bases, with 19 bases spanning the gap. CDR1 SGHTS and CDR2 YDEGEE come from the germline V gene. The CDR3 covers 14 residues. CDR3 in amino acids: CASPLGPDHDEQFF. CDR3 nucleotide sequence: TGTGCCAGCCCCTTGGGACCCGACCACGATGAGCAGTTCTTC.

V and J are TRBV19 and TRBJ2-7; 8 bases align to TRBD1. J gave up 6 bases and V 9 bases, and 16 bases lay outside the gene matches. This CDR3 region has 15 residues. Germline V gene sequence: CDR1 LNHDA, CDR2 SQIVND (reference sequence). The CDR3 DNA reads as TGTGCCAGGGAGCTTAATACAGGGGGGCCCCGCGAGCAGTACTTC. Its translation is CARELNTGGPREQYF.

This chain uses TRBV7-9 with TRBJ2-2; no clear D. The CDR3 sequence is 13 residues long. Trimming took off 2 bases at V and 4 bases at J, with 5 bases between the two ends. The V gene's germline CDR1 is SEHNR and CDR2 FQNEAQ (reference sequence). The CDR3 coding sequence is TGTGCCAGCAGCTTAACCTCCACCGGGGAGCTGTTTTTT. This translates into CASSLTSTGELFF.

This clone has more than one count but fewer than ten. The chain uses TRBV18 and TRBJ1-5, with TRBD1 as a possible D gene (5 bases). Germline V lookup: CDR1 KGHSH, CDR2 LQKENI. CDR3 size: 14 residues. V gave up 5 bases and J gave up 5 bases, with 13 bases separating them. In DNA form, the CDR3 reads TGTGCCAGCTCAGGGGGGTTGGCAGATCAGCCCCAGCATTTT. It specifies CASSGGLADQPQHF.

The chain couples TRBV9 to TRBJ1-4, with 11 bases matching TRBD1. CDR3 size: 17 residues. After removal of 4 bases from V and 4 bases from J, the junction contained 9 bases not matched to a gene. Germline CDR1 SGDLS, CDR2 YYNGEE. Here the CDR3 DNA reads TGTGCCAGCAGCCCCCGGACAGGGGGCGCAGGTAATGAAAAACTGTTTTTT. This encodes CASSPRTGGAGNEKLFF.

CDR3 sequence: CASSQPDRGDEKLFF. The CDR3 coding sequence is TGCGCCAGCAGCCAACCTGACAGGGGGGATGAAAAACTGTTTTTT. The chain carries TRBV4-1 and TRBJ1-4, with 9 bases matching TRBD1. Germline V gene lookup returns CDR1 MGHRA and CDR2 YSYEKL. CDR3 length: 15 residues. J gave up 6 bases and V 2 bases, and 4 bases lay outside the gene matches.

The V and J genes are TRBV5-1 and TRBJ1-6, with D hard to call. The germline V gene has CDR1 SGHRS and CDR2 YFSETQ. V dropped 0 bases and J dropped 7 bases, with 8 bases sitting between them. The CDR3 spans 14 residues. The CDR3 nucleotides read TGCGCCAGCAGCTTGGACTTAGGGAATTCACCCCTCCACTTT. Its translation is CASSLDLGNSPLHF.

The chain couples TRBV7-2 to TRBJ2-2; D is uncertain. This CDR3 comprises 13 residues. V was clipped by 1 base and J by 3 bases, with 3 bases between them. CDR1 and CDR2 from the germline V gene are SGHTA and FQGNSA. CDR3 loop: CASSLDYTGELFF. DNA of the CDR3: TGTGCCAGCAGCTTAGATTACACCGGGGAGCTGTTTTTT.

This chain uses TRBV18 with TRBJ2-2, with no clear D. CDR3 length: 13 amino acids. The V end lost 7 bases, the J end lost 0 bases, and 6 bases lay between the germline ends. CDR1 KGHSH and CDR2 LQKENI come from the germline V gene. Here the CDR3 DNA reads TGTGCCAGCTTACACGCGAACACCGGGGAGCTGTTTTTT. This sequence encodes CASLHANTGELFF.